This T cell receptor beta chain was identified during a study of T-cell reconstitution after alpha-beta-depleted transplantation in children. Study results and limitations: One year after transplant, T-cell counts and diversity came mostly from newly produced T cells.

Per the germline V gene, CDR1 is MGHDK and CDR2 is SYGVNS. The V gene end was trimmed by 5 bases and the J gene end by 1 base; junction bases not matched to a gene: 4. This CDR3 contains 14 residues. TCRbeta library preparation incorporated unique molecular identifiers. One entry per CDR3 protein, called by TCRdb with MiXCR from the PCR reads. The sample records hundreds of thousands of distinct CDR3 sequences, 20% to 30% being singletons. The sample holds a few counts of this clonotype. Its target is not known. The chain uses TRBV25-1 and TRBJ2-5; TRBD1 agrees at 7 bases. Sequences were derived from PBMCs, mostly from graft donor cells, sampled 360 days after TCRalphabeta/CD19-depleted stem cell transplant. The TCR comes from a female patient between 2 and 15 years old who had a stem cell transplant for congenital amegakaryocytic thrombocytopenia, so the T cells may come from the graft donor. CDR3 nucleotides: TGTGCCAGCAGTAAACAGGGGCCCCAAGAGACCCAGTACTTC. Its translation is CASSKQGPQETQYF.